The T cell receptor beta chain described here comes from a study of blood T cells in healthy people across ages. Using a J-beta primer mix together with a sample-barcoded 5' primer, a second PCR was run for roughly 6 to 12 cycles. Each single sample gave us at least 3 million CDR3-containing paired-end reads. One entry per CDR3 protein, called by TCRdb with MiXCR from the 5' RACE reads. The top ten clones hold 3.7% of a sample with about 800,000 distinct CDR3 sequences, around 25% of them seen once. These sequences were also reported in another study, on T cells of mothers and their children. That source notes: Second-round PCR products received sample barcodes and 2-4 random nucleotides from the M1S primer. Each child gave approximately 3 million TCR beta CDR3 reads (each mother, over 8.5 million). Unrelated mother-child pairs always had slightly, but never significantly, lower normalized overlap than related pairs.

This clonotype was obtained from a boy between 10 and 17 years old in good health. The sequenced material came from blood.

CDR3 amino acids: CASSFRVGLAGFNEQFF. The DNA of the CDR3 is TGTGCCAGCAGTTTCCGTGTCGGGCTAGCGGGATTTAATGAGCAGTTCTTC. This chain uses TRBV28 with TRBJ2-1; 9 bases align to TRBD2. CDR3 length equals 17 residues. CDR1 is MDHEN, CDR2 SYDVKM, per germline. Trimming at V came to 3 bases and at J to 7 bases, leaving 13 bases not matched to a gene. Looking up the rest from reference TRBV28 and TRBJ2-1 gives the full variable domain: DVKVTQSSRYLVKRTGEKVFLECVQDMDHENMFWYRQDPGLGLRLIYFSYDVKMKEKGDIPEGYSVSREKKERFSLILESASTNQTSMYLCASSFRVGLAGFNEQFFGPGTRLTVL.